This T cell receptor (beta chain) was obtained from a study of T cells expressing NK-cell markers. Across the study: Obtained from sorted CD3+CD56+NKG2C+, CD3+CD56+NKG2C- and CD3+CD56-NKG2C+ T cells were the TCR beta repertoires. Most of the eight sequenced donors tested HCMV-seropositive; one tested seronegative. Study findings and constraints: A handful of donors likewise had their CD3+CD56-NKG2C+ fraction led by these clonotypes.

There are 15 residues in the CDR3. CDR1 is MGHRA, CDR2 YSYEKL, per germline. Production of TCR beta cDNA relied on 5'RACE template switching with UMIs. TCRdb reanalyzed the 5' RACE reads and collapses them to one entry per CDR3 protein, without DNA. Recorded here are 300,000 to 500,000 distinct CDR3 sequences; the top ten clones represent roughly a tenth. For this clonotype: As yet, its antigen is unknown.

The receptor's source is a woman between 45 and 65 years old in good health. The rearrangement uses TRBV4-1 and TRBJ1-2; TCRdb gives TRBD1 as the D gene, but with no DNA this cannot be confirmed. The sample consisted of blood T cells: a sorted CD56 or NKG2C T cell subset, CD4+ or CD8+ T cells, or bulk PBMC T cells (not recorded which). The CDR3 sequence: CASALHRDREFGYTF.